This T cell receptor (beta chain) stems from a study of cytomegalovirus exposure and HLA in healthy donors. Across the whole study: The study's early data release held 80 million to 95 million unique TCRs from HLA-typed donors.

With 60 Vbeta and 13 Jbeta primers, the PCR was carried out. The data were produced by immunoSEQ multiplex PCR, yet TCRdb's version contains in-frame clones alone and is incomplete. The data contain about 130,000 clones, about 80% of them seen just once; the ten biggest clones take up approximately 1%. General observations from the study: Listed as cytomegalovirus-associated were 150 or so TCR beta chains. TCR beta chain V- and J-gene trimming was linked, in a later analysis, to a missense variant in DCLRE1C.

Concerning this clone: Its target is not known.

The V gene end was trimmed by 0 bases and the J gene end by 3 bases; junction bases not matched to a gene: 4. The CDR3 is 15 residues long. The germline V gene has CDR1 SGHVS and CDR2 FNYEAQ. The chain uses TRBV7-6 and TRBJ1-2; TRBD1 agrees at 7 bases. This TCR was recovered from a human donor in good health. Material: PBMCs. The CDR3 protein is CASSLAGQSDYGYTF. Here the CDR3 DNA reads TGTGCCAGCAGCTTAGCGGGACAGAGTGACTATGGCTACACCTTC. Filled out from reference TRBV7-6 and TRBJ1-2, the complete variable domain reads GAGVSQSPRYKVTKRGQDVALRCDPISGHVSLYWYRQALGQGPEFLTYFNYEAQQDKSGLPNDRFSAERPEGSISTLTIQRTEQRDSAMYRCASSLAGQSDYGYTFGSGTRLTVV.